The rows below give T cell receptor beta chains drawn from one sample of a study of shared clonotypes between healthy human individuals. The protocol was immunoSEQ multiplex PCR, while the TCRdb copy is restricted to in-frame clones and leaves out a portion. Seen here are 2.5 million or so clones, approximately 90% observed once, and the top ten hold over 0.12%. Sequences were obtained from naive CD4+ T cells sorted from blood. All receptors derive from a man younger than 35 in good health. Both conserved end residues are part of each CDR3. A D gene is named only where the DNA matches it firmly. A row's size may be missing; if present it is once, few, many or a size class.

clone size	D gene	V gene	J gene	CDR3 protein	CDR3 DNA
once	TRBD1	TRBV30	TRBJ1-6	CAADRVNSPLHF	TGTGCCGCGGACAGGGTTAATTCACCCCTCCACTTT
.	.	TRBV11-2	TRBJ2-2	CASSVPRGVSTGELFF	TGTGCCAGCAGCGTACCCCGGGGTGTAAGCACCGGGGAGCTGTTTTTT
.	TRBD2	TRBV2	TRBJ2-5	CASSSRLAGAETQYF	TGTGCCAGCAGTTCGCGACTAGCGGGAGCGGAGACCCAGTACTTC
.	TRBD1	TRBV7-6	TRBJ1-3	CASSPQGSVGNTIYF	TGTGCCAGCAGCCCACAGGGGTCGGTAGGAAACACCATATATTTT
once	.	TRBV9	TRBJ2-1	CASSFDPPGEQFF	TGTGCCAGCAGCTTTGACCCTCCGGGAGAGCAGTTCTTC
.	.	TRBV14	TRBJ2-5	CASSLARSGVETQYF	TGTGCCAGCAGCCTAGCGAGGTCAGGGGTGGAGACCCAGTACTTC
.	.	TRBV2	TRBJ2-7	CASKSGTDLYEQYF	TGTGCCAGCAAATCCGGGACGGACCTCTACGAGCAGTACTTC
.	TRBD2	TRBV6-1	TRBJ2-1	CASLTRGLPNEQFF	TGTGCCAGCCTAACCCGGGGACTACCCAATGAGCAGTTCTTC
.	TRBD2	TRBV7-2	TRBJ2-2	CASSLRLAGRTGELFF	TGTGCCAGCAGCTTAAGGCTAGCGGGGAGGACCGGGGAGCTGTTTTTT
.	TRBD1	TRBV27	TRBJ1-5	CASSLSMTGYQPQHF	TGTGCCAGCAGTTTATCTATGACAGGGTATCAGCCCCAGCATTTT
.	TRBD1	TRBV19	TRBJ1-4	CASSQWTGLNEKLFF	TGTGCCAGTAGCCAGTGGACAGGGCTTAATGAAAAACTGTTTTTT
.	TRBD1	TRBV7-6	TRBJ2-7	CASIDREDEEQYF	TGTGCCAGCATTGACAGGGAAGATGAGGAGCAGTACTTC
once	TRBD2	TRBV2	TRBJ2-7	CASNTQRDYEQYF	TGTGCCAGCAATACTCAGCGGGACTACGAGCAGTACTTC
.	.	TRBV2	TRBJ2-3	CATGAGERDTQYF	TGTGCCACTGGAGCCGGGGAACGAGATACGCAGTATTTT
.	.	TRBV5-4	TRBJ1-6	CASSLSSYNSPLHF	TGTGCCAGCAGCTTGAGCTCCTATAATTCACCCCTCCACTTT
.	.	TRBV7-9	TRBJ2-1	CASILYWGRAQGSYNEQFF	TGTGCCAGCATCCTCTATTGGGGGCGGGCCCAGGGCTCCTACAATGAGCAGTTCTTC
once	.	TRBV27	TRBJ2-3	CASSLNRGDTQYF	TGTGCCAGCAGTTTGAACCGGGGGGATACGCAGTATTTT
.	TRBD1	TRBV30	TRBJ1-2	CAWGTGGLNYGYTF	TGTGCCTGGGGGACAGGGGGCCTTAACTATGGCTACACCTTC
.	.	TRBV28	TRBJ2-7	CASSLVLGTYEQYF	TGTGCCAGCAGTTTGGTGCTGGGGACCTACGAGCAGTACTTC
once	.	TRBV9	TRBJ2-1	CASSAPLRPDRFYNEQFF	TGTGCCAGCAGCGCCCCGTTAAGGCCGGACCGATTTTACAATGAGCAGTTCTTC
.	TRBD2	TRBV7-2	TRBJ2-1	CASSPSGMENEQFF	TGTGCCAGCAGCCCTAGCGGGATGGAGAATGAGCAGTTCTTC
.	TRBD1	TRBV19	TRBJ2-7	CASSIPSGQGTYEQYF	TGTGCCAGTAGTATTCCGTCGGGACAGGGGACCTACGAGCAGTACTTC
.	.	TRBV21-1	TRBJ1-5	CASSKVKGGWWMSNQPQHF	TGTGCCAGCAGCAAAGTTAAAGGGGGGTGGTGGATGAGCAATCAGCCCCAGCATTTT